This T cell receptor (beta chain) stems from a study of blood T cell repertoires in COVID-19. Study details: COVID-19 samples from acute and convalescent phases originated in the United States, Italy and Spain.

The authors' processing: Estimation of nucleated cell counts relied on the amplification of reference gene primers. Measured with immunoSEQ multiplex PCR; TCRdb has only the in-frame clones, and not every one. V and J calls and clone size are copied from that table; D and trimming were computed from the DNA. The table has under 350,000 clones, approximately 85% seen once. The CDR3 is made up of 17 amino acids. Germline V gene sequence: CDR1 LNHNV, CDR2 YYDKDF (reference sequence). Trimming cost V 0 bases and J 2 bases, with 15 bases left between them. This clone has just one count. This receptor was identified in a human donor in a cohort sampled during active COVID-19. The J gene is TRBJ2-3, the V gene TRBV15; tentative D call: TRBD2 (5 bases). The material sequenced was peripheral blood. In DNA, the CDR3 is TGTGCCACCAGCAGAGACCAATCTAGCCGTAACACAGATACGCAGTATTTT. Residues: CATSRDQSSRNTDTQYF.